A selection of T cell receptor beta chains follows, all from one sample in a study of blood T cell repertoires in COVID-19. Method: immunoSEQ multiplex PCR; TCRdb's copy keeps in-frame clones and lacks some. The sample consists of hundreds of thousands of clones, just over 85% of them appearing once. The sequencing sample was made of peripheral blood. Every receptor here comes from a young woman with active or convalescent COVID-19. Each CDR3 is given with its conserved first and last residue. The order of the fields is CDR3 DNA, CDR3 protein, clone size, V gene, D gene, J gene. The D gene is left open where the match is weak. The listing skips clone size in some rows; elsewhere it reads once, few, many or a size class.

TGTGCCAGCAAAGCCGGGGGGCCCACACAAGAGACCCAGTACTTC | CASKAGGPTQETQYF | once | TRBV7-9 | NA | TRBJ2-5
TGTGCTACGGGGATGAGCAACGAGCAGTACTTC | CATGMSNEQYF | NA | TRBV28 | NA | TRBJ2-7
TGTGCTAGTGGTTTGGTTATCTGGGACAGCCATAGCAATCAGCCCCAGCATTTT | CASGLVIWDSHSNQPQHF | NA | TRBV12-5 | TRBD1 | TRBJ1-5
TGTGCTAGTGGTTTGGGGGGCGGATCACCCCTCCACTTT | CASGLGGGSPLHF | NA | TRBV12-5 | NA | TRBJ1-6
TGTGCCAGCAGGATAGACAGGAGCTCCTACGAGCAGTACTTC | CASRIDRSSYEQYF | NA | TRBV6-5 | NA | TRBJ2-7
TGTGCTAGTGGTTTGGTACTAGGCGACGGATCAGAGCAGTACTTC | CASGLVLGDGSEQYF | NA | TRBV12-5 | NA | TRBJ2-7
TGTGCCAGCAGCTTGAGGGGCTCCGAGCGTAGTGAAGCTTTCTTT | CASSLRGSERSEAFF | NA | TRBV5-5 | NA | TRBJ1-1
TGTGCCACCCAACAGGGGGGCTATAGCAATCAGCCCCAGCATTTT | CATQQGGYSNQPQHF | few | TRBV19 | TRBD1 | TRBJ1-5
TGTGCCAGTAGTCCTGGACTAGCGGGAGGGCCCCTTGAGTTCTTC | CASSPGLAGGPLEFF | NA | TRBV19 | TRBD2 | TRBJ2-1
TGTGCCAGCAGCTTGCAACAGAATAGCAATCAGCCCCAGCATTTT | CASSLQQNSNQPQHF | NA | TRBV5-6 | NA | TRBJ1-5
TGTGCCAGCAGCTACCGGGGCGGGGGGAACCAAGAGACCCAGTACTTC | CASSYRGGGNQETQYF | NA | TRBV7-2 | TRBD2 | TRBJ2-5
TGCGCCAGCAGCTCCCGACAGGGTCCTGAGGATGAGCAGTTCTTC | CASSSRQGPEDEQFF | NA | TRBV5-1 | TRBD1 | TRBJ2-1
TGTGCCAGCAGCCCTAGACAGGGGGCAACGGAGCAGTTCTTC | CASSPRQGATEQFF | NA | TRBV3-1/TRBV3-2 | TRBD1 | TRBJ2-1
TGTGCCTGGAGGCGCGCCGGGACACTTTACAATGAGCAGTTCTTC | CAWRRAGTLYNEQFF | NA | TRBV30 | NA | TRBJ2-1
TGTGCCAGCAGAGGTGGGGTACAGGGGCTAGCGGGGGAGCACAATGAGCAGTTCTTC | CASRGGVQGLAGEHNEQFF | NA | TRBV2 | TRBD2 | TRBJ2-1
TGTGCCAGCTGGTCGGGACTAGTAAGGACAGATACGCAGTATTTT | CASWSGLVRTDTQYF | NA | TRBV6-5 | TRBD2 | TRBJ2-3
TGTGCCAGTAGGGGACAGGGATACACTGAAGCTTTCTTT | CASRGQGYTEAFF | NA | TRBV19 | TRBD1 | TRBJ1-1
TGCGCCAGCAGCGCCCGCGGCCAGAACACTGAAGCTTTCTTT | CASSARGQNTEAFF | NA | TRBV5-1 | NA | TRBJ1-1
TGTGCCAGCACTCTCGGGGATAGCAATCAGCCCCAGCATTTT | CASTLGDSNQPQHF | NA | TRBV2 | NA | TRBJ1-5
TGTGCCAGCAGTTACGTACAGGGGTCGAATCAGCCCCAGCATTTT | CASSYVQGSNQPQHF | NA | TRBV6-6 | TRBD1 | TRBJ1-5
TGTGCCAGCAGTATCGAGGCCCCCACCTACAATGAGCAGTTCTTC | CASSIEAPTYNEQFF | NA | TRBV27 | NA | TRBJ2-1
TGTGCCAGCAGCAATGCGGGACAGGTCAATTCACCCCTCCACTTT | CASSNAGQVNSPLHF | NA | TRBV28 | TRBD1 | TRBJ1-6
TGCGCCAGCAGTGAGGGACTAGCGGGAGTATCAGAGACCCAGTACTTC | CASSEGLAGVSETQYF | NA | TRBV10-1 | TRBD2 | TRBJ2-5
TGCGCCAGCAGCCCAAGGACTAGCGGGGCCTACGAGCAGTACTTC | CASSPRTSGAYEQYF | NA | TRBV5-1 | TRBD2 | TRBJ2-7